Given below is one T cell receptor (beta chain) in context. Its target is unknown. This record comes from a study of spatial heterogeneity in lung cancer. Documented time point: sample taken at primary tumor resection. Sequencing of whole RNA from tumor, nontumor lung or frozen PBMC involved no sorting. There were some 70 donors, all of them untreated patients with early-stage non-small cell lung cancer. Germline CDR1 SGDLS, CDR2 YYNGEE. Trimming removed 4 bases from V and 0 bases from J, with 14 bases in between. The CDR3 is 16 amino acids. Carried by each TCR cDNA molecule was a unique molecular identifier. From the 5' RACE reads, TCRdb called clonotypes with MiXCR, one entry per CDR3 protein. The table includes roughly 9,300 distinct CDR3 sequences, 7% to 10% detected once. Notes on the study in general: Ubiquitous expanded tumor TCRs showed up in blood more at resection than follow-up.

This sample comprised PBMCs, obtained at surgery. The clonotype was recovered from a female donor with early-stage non-small cell lung cancer. The chain joins TRBV9 to TRBJ2-1; D call uncertain. The CDR3 protein is CASSLTPVSSYNEQFF. The CDR3 coding sequence is TGTGCCAGCAGCCTAACCCCCGTTAGCTCCTACAATGAGCAGTTCTTC. Full variable domain (outside the CDR3, taken from reference TRBV9 and TRBJ2-1): DSGVTQTPKHLITATGQRVTLRCSPRSGDLSVYWYQQSLDQGLQFLIQYYNGEERAKGNILERFSAQQFPDLHSELNLSSLELGDSALYFCASSLTPVSSYNEQFFGPGTRLTVL.